These T cell receptor beta chains were read from a single sample in a study of T cells in Graves' hyperthyroidism and ophthalmopathy. MiXCR was run by TCRdb on the multiplex PCR reads, yielding one entry per CDR3 protein. This table has about 200,000 distinct CDR3 sequences, roughly 18% appearing once. Source material: blood. The receptors stem from a middle-aged man with Graves' hyperthyroidism. The CDR3 runs from the conserved cysteine through the conserved F or W. The order of the fields is J gene, clone size, D gene, V gene, CDR3 protein, CDR3 DNA. The D gene is left open where the match is weak. Clone size is given for some rows only: seen once, a few or many times, or a class if the clone is expanded.

J: TRBJ2-1
size: many
D: -
V: TRBV5-5
CDR3: CASSLWNYNEQFF
DNA: TGTGCCAGCAGCCTCTGGAACTACAATGAGCAGTTCTTC

J: TRBJ1-2
size: few
D: -
V: TRBV6-2/TRBV6-3
CDR3: CASSSVWTQPTYGYTF
DNA: TGTGCCAGCAGTTCCGTGTGGACGCAGCCGACCTATGGCTACACCTTC

J: TRBJ1-3
size: few
D: TRBD1
V: TRBV28
CDR3: CASSSYRGPSGNTIYF
DNA: TGTGCCAGCAGTAGCTACAGGGGCCCCTCTGGAAACACCATATATTTT

J: TRBJ2-1
size: -
D: TRBD1
V: TRBV15
CDR3: CAISSSDRVPYNEQFF
DNA: TGTGCCATCAGCAGTAGCGACAGGGTGCCCTACAATGAGCAGTTCTTC

J: TRBJ2-3
size: few
D: TRBD1
V: TRBV12-5
CDR3: CASGLRTGSTDTQYF
DNA: TGTGCTAGTGGTTTGCGGACAGGGAGCACAGATACGCAGTATTTT

J: TRBJ2-5
size: many
D: -
V: TRBV7-8
CDR3: CASSQHPSVETQYF
DNA: TGTGCCAGCAGCCAACACCCCTCCGTCGAGACCCAGTACTTC

J: TRBJ1-1
size: many
D: -
V: TRBV6-1
CDR3: CASREGMRLTEAFF
DNA: TGTGCCAGCAGGGAAGGGATGAGGCTCACTGAAGCTTTCTTT

J: TRBJ2-2
size: many
D: -
V: TRBV20-1
CDR3: CSAVRRLNTGELFF
DNA: TGCAGTGCCGTCCGCAGATTGAACACCGGGGAGCTGTTTTTT

J: TRBJ2-1
size: -
D: -
V: TRBV4-2
CDR3: CASSPDAGGWAGEQFF
DNA: TGTGCCAGCAGCCCAGACGCGGGCGGGTGGGCTGGTGAGCAGTTCTTC

J: TRBJ1-5
size: many
D: TRBD1
V: TRBV28
CDR3: CASRVWTGDQPQHF
DNA: TGTGCCAGCAGGGTTTGGACAGGGGATCAGCCCCAGCATTTT

J: TRBJ1-2
size: many
D: -
V: TRBV30
CDR3: CAIWEPLYGYTF
DNA: TGTGCCATCTGGGAACCACTCTATGGCTACACCTTC

J: TRBJ2-1
size: -
D: TRBD2
V: TRBV20-1
CDR3: CSARDLLAGVNEQFF
DNA: TGCAGTGCTAGAGATCTACTAGCGGGAGTCAATGAGCAGTTCTTC

J: TRBJ1-2
size: many
D: -
V: TRBV18
CDR3: CASSPGILGNYGYTF
DNA: TGTGCCAGCTCACCCGGGATCCTGGGAAACTATGGCTACACCTTC

J: TRBJ2-3
size: many
D: -
V: TRBV3-1
CDR3: CASSQATSFDTQYF
DNA: TGTGCCAGCAGCCAGGCTACTAGTTTCGATACGCAGTATTTT

J: TRBJ2-2
size: many
D: TRBD1
V: TRBV30
CDR3: CACTGAAGELFF
DNA: TGTGCCTGCACAGGGGCGGCCGGGGAGCTGTTTTTT

J: TRBJ1-1
size: many
D: -
V: TRBV11-2
CDR3: CASSLAGTLNTEAFF
DNA: TGTGCCAGCAGCTTAGCTGGGACCCTGAACACTGAAGCTTTCTTT

J: TRBJ2-7
size: -
D: -
V: TRBV7-2
CDR3: CASSLAWTEEQYF
DNA: TGTGCCAGCAGCTTAGCATGGACGGAGGAGCAGTACTTC

J: TRBJ1-1
size: many
D: -
V: TRBV9
CDR3: CASSGSDGNTEAFF
DNA: TGTGCCAGCAGCGGAAGCGACGGGAACACTGAAGCTTTCTTT

J: TRBJ2-7
size: -
D: -
V: TRBV13
CDR3: CASSSSLYSAYEQYF
DNA: TGTGCCAGCAGCTCCTCCCTCTACAGTGCCTACGAGCAGTACTTC

J: TRBJ2-2
size: many
D: -
V: TRBV18
CDR3: CASSPLPSTGELFF
DNA: TGTGCCAGCTCACCATTACCGTCAACCGGGGAGCTGTTTTTT

J: TRBJ1-4
size: many
D: -
V: TRBV18
CDR3: CASSRRGGLNEKLFF
DNA: TGTGCCAGCTCACGACGGGGGGGCCTGAATGAAAAACTGTTTTTT

J: TRBJ2-3
size: many
D: TRBD1
V: TRBV24-1
CDR3: CATSDAGTGWEDTQYF
DNA: TGTGCCACCAGTGATGCCGGGACAGGGTGGGAAGATACGCAGTATTTT

J: TRBJ1-1
size: few
D: -
V: TRBV11-2
CDR3: CASSRTAGVNTEAFF
DNA: TGTGCCAGCTCAAGGACGGCGGGCGTGAACACTGAAGCTTTCTTT

J: TRBJ2-7
size: many
D: -
V: TRBV28
CDR3: CASTKQGKQYF
DNA: TGTGCCAGCACTAAGCAGGGAAAGCAGTACTTC

J: TRBJ2-3
size: -
D: TRBD2
V: TRBV11-2
CDR3: CASSQEASGGPTDTQYF
DNA: TGTGCCAGCAGCCAAGAAGCCTCGGGGGGGCCAACAGATACGCAGTATTTT

J: TRBJ1-1
size: many
D: -
V: TRBV5-1
CDR3: CASSTGNRVNTEAFF
DNA: TGCGCCAGCAGCACGGGAAACAGGGTTAACACTGAAGCTTTCTTT

J: TRBJ2-7
size: -
D: -
V: TRBV27
CDR3: CASGYGSSYEQYF
DNA: TGTGCCAGCGGGTACGGTAGCTCCTACGAGCAGTACTTC

J: TRBJ1-1
size: many
D: -
V: TRBV6-2/TRBV6-3
CDR3: CASSYEEGGLNTEAFF
DNA: TGTGCCAGCAGTTACGAGGAGGGGGGCTTGAACACTGAAGCTTTCTTT

J: TRBJ1-3
size: -
D: -
V: TRBV18
CDR3: CASSLQGAGGNTIYF
DNA: TGTGCCAGCTCACTACAAGGGGCTGGTGGAAACACCATATATTTT

J: TRBJ1-1
size: many
D: TRBD1
V: TRBV28
CDR3: CASRRGPEAFF
DNA: TGTGCCAGCAGAAGGGGGCCTGAAGCTTTCTTT

J: TRBJ2-2
size: -
D: -
V: TRBV20-1
CDR3: CSATRENTGELFF
DNA: TGCAGTGCCACCAGGGAAAACACCGGGGAGCTGTTTTTT

J: TRBJ2-7
size: many
D: TRBD2
V: TRBV5-1
CDR3: CASSLGSGSYEQYF
DNA: TGCGCCAGCAGCTTGGGTAGCGGGAGCTACGAGCAGTACTTC

J: TRBJ2-7
size: few
D: -
V: TRBV11-2
CDR3: CASSLVFGYEQYF
DNA: TGTGCCAGCAGCTTAGTGTTTGGGTACGAGCAGTACTTC

J: TRBJ2-1
size: -
D: TRBD2
V: TRBV27
CDR3: CASSLGAGAMVEQFF
DNA: TGTGCCAGCAGTTTAGGAGCGGGGGCGATGGTTGAGCAGTTCTTC

J: TRBJ1-2
size: -
D: -
V: TRBV4-3
CDR3: CASSRNRAGNYGYTF
DNA: TGCGCCAGCAGCCGTAACAGGGCCGGCAACTATGGCTACACCTTC

J: TRBJ2-5
size: many
D: -
V: TRBV5-1
CDR3: CASSSTDGEETQYF
DNA: TGCGCCAGCAGTTCCACCGACGGCGAAGAGACCCAGTACTTC

J: TRBJ1-2
size: many
D: -
V: TRBV18
CDR3: CASSPGVGEGYTF
DNA: TGTGCCAGCTCACCAGGGGTCGGAGAGGGCTACACCTTC

J: TRBJ2-7
size: many
D: -
V: TRBV20-1
CDR3: CSARGRSDEQYF
DNA: TGCAGTGCTAGAGGTCGGTCGGACGAGCAGTACTTC

J: TRBJ1-1
size: many
D: TRBD1
V: TRBV18
CDR3: CASSPARGFMDTEAFF
DNA: TGTGCCAGCTCACCAGCCAGGGGGTTTATGGATACTGAAGCTTTCTTT

J: TRBJ1-3
size: -
D: -
V: TRBV29-1
CDR3: CSVGLFAKGDTIYF
DNA: TGCAGCGTAGGACTGTTTGCGAAGGGAGACACCATATATTTT

J: TRBJ1-3
size: many
D: TRBD1
V: TRBV2
CDR3: CASRLDRAGNTIYF
DNA: TGTGCCAGCAGATTGGACAGGGCTGGAAACACCATATATTTT

J: TRBJ2-3
size: -
D: -
V: TRBV6-2/TRBV6-3
CDR3: CASTRAGNTQYF
DNA: TGTGCCAGCACCCGCGCCGGGAATACGCAGTATTTT

J: TRBJ1-2
size: -
D: TRBD1
V: TRBV19
CDR3: CASKDRGEDGYTF
DNA: TGTGCCAGCAAGGACAGGGGGGAGGATGGCTACACCTTC

J: TRBJ2-1
size: many
D: -
V: TRBV6-2/TRBV6-3
CDR3: CASKLDSNNEQFF
DNA: TGTGCCAGCAAATTGGACAGCAACAATGAGCAGTTCTTC

J: TRBJ2-1
size: -
D: TRBD1
V: TRBV4-3
CDR3: CASSKGQGPDEQFF
DNA: TGCGCCAGCAGCAAAGGACAGGGCCCCGATGAGCAGTTCTTC